This is a list of T cell receptor beta chains from one sample in a study of shared clonotypes between healthy human individuals. Assay: immunoSEQ multiplex PCR; the TCRdb copy retains only in-frame clones and omits some. The sample carries approximately 1.9 million clones, around 95% recorded once. Sequenced input: naive CD8+ T cells from PBMCs. These receptors were taken from a man between 18 and 35 years old in good health. Some clones in this sample may be carry-over from other donors' samples. Both conserved end residues are part of each CDR3. The D gene is left open where the match is weak. Rows may omit the clone size; those that give it use once, few, many or a size class.

>TRBV13|.|.|TRBJ2-3
TGTGCCAGCAGCCAACTCCGAGGGCCAGATACGCAGTATTTT
CASSQLRGPDTQYF
>TRBV9|.|once|TRBJ2-1
TGTGCCAGCAGCTATGATTCAACTAATGAGCAGTTCTTC
CASSYDSTNEQFF
>TRBV5-6|.|.|TRBJ2-7
TGTGCCAGCAGCCTTGGATGGAGGATCCCCTACGAGCAGTACTTC
CASSLGWRIPYEQYF
>TRBV5-4|TRBD1|.|TRBJ1-4
TGTGCCAGCAGCTGGGGGACAGGGGGGACTAATGAAAAACTGTTTTTT
CASSWGTGGTNEKLFF
>TRBV28|TRBD2|.|TRBJ2-2
TGTGCCAGCAGTTTCGTCAGCGGGAGGAACACCGGGGAGCTGTTTTTT
CASSFVSGRNTGELFF
>TRBV27|.|.|TRBJ1-5
TGTGCCAGCAGTCCAACAGGGATGGAGCCCCAGCATTTT
CASSPTGMEPQHF
>TRBV6-1|TRBD2|.|TRBJ2-3
TGTGCCAGCAGTGAAGGTCTAGCGGAACCGGAAGTCAGAGCCCTTTTT
CASSEGLAEPEVRALF
>TRBV7-8|.|.|TRBJ1-5
TGTGCCAGCAGCTTAGTGGAGGGTAGCAATCAGCCCCAGCATTTT
CASSLVEGSNQPQHF
>TRBV11-2|TRBD1|.|TRBJ2-5
TGTGCCAGCAGCTTATTTGGCAGGGGGCTCCAAGAGACCCAGTACTTC
CASSLFGRGLQETQYF
>TRBV6-6|.|.|TRBJ2-2
TGTGCCAGCAGTTACGAGGGCACCGGGGAGCTGTTTTTT
CASSYEGTGELFF
>TRBV5-1|TRBD1|.|TRBJ1-1
TGCGCCAGCAGCTTGGCCGAGACAGGGTGGAACACTGAAGCTTTCTTT
CASSLAETGWNTEAFF
>TRBV7-8|.|.|TRBJ2-3
TGTGCCAGCAGCTTAGCCAGCAGGGATCTGTTCGCAGATACGCAGTATTTT
CASSLASRDLFADTQYF
>TRBV12-5|.|.|TRBJ2-2
TGTGCTAGTGGGGAGGGTGGGGAGCTGTTTTTT
CASGEGGELFF
>TRBV28|.|once|TRBJ1-4
TGTGCCAGCAGTTTATTCGGCGGAAGGGAAAAACTGTTTTTT
CASSLFGGREKLFF
>TRBV9|TRBD1|.|TRBJ2-7
TGTGCCAGCAGCACTAGACCGGGACAGGCCTACGAGCAGTACTTC
CASSTRPGQAYEQYF
>TRBV6-9|TRBD1|.|TRBJ1-2
TGTGCCATAATCCGGGACAGGGGGCTCTGTGGCTACACCTTC
CAIIRDRGLCGYTF
>TRBV7-9|.|.|TRBJ1-2
TGTGCCAGCAGCTTAGCGGACAAGGCGACTGGCTACACCTTC
CASSLADKATGYTF
>TRBV5-1|TRBD2|once|TRBJ2-1
TGCGCCAGCAGCTTGGGAAGGACTAGCGGGAGGGCCTCTGATGAGCAGTTCTTC
CASSLGRTSGRASDEQFF
>TRBV6-5|TRBD2|.|TRBJ2-3
TGTGCCAGCAGTTACCTAGCGGGAGTTTCAGATACGCAGTATTTT
CASSYLAGVSDTQYF